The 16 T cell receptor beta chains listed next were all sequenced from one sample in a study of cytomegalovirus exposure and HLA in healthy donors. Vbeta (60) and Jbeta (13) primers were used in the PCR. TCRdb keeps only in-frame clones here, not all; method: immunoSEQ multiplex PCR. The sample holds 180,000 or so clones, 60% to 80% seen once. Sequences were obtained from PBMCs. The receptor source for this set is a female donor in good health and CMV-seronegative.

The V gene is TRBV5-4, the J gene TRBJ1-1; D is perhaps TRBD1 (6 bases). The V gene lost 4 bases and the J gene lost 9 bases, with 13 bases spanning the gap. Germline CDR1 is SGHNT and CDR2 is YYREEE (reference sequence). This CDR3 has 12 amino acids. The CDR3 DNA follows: TGTGCCAGCAGCCAAACAGGGCTCCAAGCTTTCTTT. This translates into CASSQTGLQAFF.

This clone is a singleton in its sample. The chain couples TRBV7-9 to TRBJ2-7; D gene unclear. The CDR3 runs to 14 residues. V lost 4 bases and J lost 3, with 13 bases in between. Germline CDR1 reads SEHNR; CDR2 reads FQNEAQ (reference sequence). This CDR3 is CASSSTPAGYEQYF. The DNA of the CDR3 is TGTGCCAGCAGCTCTACCCCTGCAGGCTACGAGCAGTACTTC.

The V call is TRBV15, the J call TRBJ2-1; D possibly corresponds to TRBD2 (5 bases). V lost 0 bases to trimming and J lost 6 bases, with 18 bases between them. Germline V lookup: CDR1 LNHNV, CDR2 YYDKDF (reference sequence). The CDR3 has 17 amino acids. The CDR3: CATSRDGSVETFNEQFF. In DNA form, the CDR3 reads TGTGCCACCAGCAGAGACGGTAGCGTGGAGACGTTCAATGAGCAGTTCTTC.

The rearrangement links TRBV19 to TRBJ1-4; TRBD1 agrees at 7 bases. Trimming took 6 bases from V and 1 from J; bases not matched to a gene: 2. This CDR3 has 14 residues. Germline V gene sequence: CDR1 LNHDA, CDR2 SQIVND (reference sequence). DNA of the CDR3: TGTGCCAGTAGGGGACAGAAAACTAATGAAAAACTGTTTTTT. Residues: CASRGQKTNEKLFF.

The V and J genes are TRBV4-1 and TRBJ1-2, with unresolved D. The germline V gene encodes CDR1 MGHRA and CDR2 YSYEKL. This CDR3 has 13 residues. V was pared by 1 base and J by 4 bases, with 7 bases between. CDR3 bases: TGCGCCAGCAGCCAAGTTGAGCCCTATGGCTACACCTTC. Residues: CASSQVEPYGYTF.

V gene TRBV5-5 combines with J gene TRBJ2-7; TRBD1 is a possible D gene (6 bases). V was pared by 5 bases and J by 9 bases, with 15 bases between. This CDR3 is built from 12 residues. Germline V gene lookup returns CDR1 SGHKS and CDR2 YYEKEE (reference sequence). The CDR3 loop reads CASRLDSPGQYF. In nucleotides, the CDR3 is TGTGCCAGCAGGCTGGACAGCCCGGGGCAGTACTTC.

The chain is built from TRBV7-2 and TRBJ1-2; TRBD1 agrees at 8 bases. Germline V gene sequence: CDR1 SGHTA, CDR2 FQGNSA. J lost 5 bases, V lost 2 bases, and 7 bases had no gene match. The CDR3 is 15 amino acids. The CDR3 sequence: CASSLTGQGGYGYTF. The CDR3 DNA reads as TGTGCCAGCAGCTTAACCGGACAGGGAGGGTATGGCTACACCTTC.

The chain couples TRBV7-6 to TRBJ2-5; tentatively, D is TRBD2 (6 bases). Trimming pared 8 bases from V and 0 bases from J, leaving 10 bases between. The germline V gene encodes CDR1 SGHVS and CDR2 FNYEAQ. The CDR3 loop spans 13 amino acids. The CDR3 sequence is CASARDYQETQYF. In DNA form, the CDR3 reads TGTGCCAGCGCCCGGGACTACCAAGAGACCCAGTACTTC. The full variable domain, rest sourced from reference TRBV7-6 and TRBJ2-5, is GAGVSQSPRYKVTKRGQDVALRCDPISGHVSLYWYRQALGQGPEFLTYFNYEAQQDKSGLPNDRFSAERPEGSISTLTIQRTEQRDSAMYRCASARDYQETQYFGPGTRLLVL.

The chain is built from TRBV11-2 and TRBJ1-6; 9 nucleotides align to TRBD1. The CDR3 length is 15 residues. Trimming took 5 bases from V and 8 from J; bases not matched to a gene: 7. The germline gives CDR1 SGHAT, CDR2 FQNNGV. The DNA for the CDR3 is TGTGCCAGCAGCGCCCGGACAGGGGCCTATTCACCCCTCCACTTT. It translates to CASSARTGAYSPLHF.

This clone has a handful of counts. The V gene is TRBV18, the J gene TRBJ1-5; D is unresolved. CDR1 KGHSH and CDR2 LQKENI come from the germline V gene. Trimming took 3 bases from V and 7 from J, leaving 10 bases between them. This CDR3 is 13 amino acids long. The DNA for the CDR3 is TGTGCCAGCTCACCGGAGTGGGAGCAGCCCCAGCATTTT. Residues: CASSPEWEQPQHF.

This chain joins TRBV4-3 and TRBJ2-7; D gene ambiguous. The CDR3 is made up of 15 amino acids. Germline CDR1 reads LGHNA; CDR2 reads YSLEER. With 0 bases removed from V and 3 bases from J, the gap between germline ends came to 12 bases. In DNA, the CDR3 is TGCGCCAGCAGCCAAGACCGAGACACCTACTACGAGCAGTACTTC. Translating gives CASSQDRDTYYEQYF.

This CDR3 reads CASSNQQGAADTQYF. CDR3 sequence (DNA): TGTGCCAGCAGTAATCAACAGGGCGCAGCAGATACGCAGTATTTT. The chain links TRBV6-5 to TRBJ2-3; possibly TRBD1 for D (6 bases). Germline lookup yields CDR1 MNHEY and CDR2 SVGAGI. The CDR3 is made up of 15 amino acids. Trimming stripped 5 bases from V and 4 bases from J, with 16 bases between.

CDR3 in DNA: TGTGCCAGTAGTATTCGGGGACTTCCCTATAATTCACCCCTCCACTTT. Its protein product is CASSIRGLPYNSPLHF. The genes are TRBV19 and TRBJ1-6; tentative D call: TRBD1 (5 bases). The CDR3 contains 16 residues. Germline assignment: CDR1 LNHDA and CDR2 SQIVND (reference sequence). The ends were cut back, 3 bases at V and 2 bases at J, with 11 bases in the middle.

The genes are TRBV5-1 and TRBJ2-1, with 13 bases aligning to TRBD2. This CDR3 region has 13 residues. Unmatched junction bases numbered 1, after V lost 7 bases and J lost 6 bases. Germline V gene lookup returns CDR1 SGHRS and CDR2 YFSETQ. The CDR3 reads CASGTSGINEQFF. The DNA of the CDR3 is TGCGCCAGCGGGACTAGCGGGATCAATGAGCAGTTCTTC.

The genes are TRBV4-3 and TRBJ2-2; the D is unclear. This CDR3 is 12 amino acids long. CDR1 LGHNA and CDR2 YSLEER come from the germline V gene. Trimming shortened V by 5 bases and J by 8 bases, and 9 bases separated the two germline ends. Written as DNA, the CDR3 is TGCGCCAGCAGCTCTTTCCTGGGGGAGCTGTTTTTT. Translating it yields CASSSFLGELFF.

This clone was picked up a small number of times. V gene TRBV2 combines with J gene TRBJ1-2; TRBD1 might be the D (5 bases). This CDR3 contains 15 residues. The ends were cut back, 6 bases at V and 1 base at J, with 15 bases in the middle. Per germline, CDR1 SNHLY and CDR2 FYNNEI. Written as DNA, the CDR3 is TGTGCCAGCAGGAAAGAACAGGCCGGTAACTATGGCTACACCTTC. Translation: CASRKEQAGNYGYTF. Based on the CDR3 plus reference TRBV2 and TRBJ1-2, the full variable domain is EPEVTQTPSHQVTQMGQEVILRCVPISNHLYFYWYRQILGQKVEFLVSFYNNEISEKSEIFDDQFSVERPDGSNFTLKIRSTKLEDSAMYFCASRKEQAGNYGYTFGSGTRLTVV.